The rows below give T cell receptor beta chains drawn from one sample of a study of control samples from healthy donors and cancer patients. Generated by immunoSEQ multiplex PCR, the TCRdb table keeps only in-frame clones and is missing some. The data show fewer than 200,000 clones, with 70% to 90% seen just once and around 5% held by the top ten. Sequencing input: blood. These receptor sequences come from a woman between 25 and 40 years old in good health. CDR3s include the opening cysteine and the closing phenylalanine or tryptophan. The D gene is left open where the match is weak. Clone size is not always given. Where it is, it says once, few, many or a class for expanded clones.

NA,NA,TRBV11-2,TRBJ2-1,TGTGCCAGCAGCTTATTGGACACCGGGAATGAGCAGTTCTTC,CASSLLDTGNEQFF
NA,TRBD2,TRBV28,TRBJ2-3,TGTGCCAGCAGCCTGCCTAGCGGGAGAAGTGGTACGCAGTATTTT,CASSLPSGRSGTQYF
NA,NA,TRBV3-1/TRBV3-2,TRBJ1-1,TGTGCCAGCAGCCAAGTGACTTTGATAGGGTGGATGCACACTGAAGCTTTCTTT,CASSQVTLIGWMHTEAFF
NA,TRBD1,TRBV28,TRBJ2-1,TGTGCCAGCATTTCAGGGGGCACCTACAATGAGCAGTTCTTC,CASISGGTYNEQFF
NA,NA,TRBV7-9,TRBJ2-7,TGTGCCACCGCTAGTCGGGACTCCTACGAGCAGTACTTC,CATASRDSYEQYF
NA,NA,TRBV28,TRBJ2-3,TGTGCCACCGAAGCGGCAATTAGCACAGATACGCAGTATTTT,CATEAAISTDTQYF
NA,NA,TRBV29-1,TRBJ2-4,TGCAGCGTACGGGACATCGGTACCCTAAACATTCAGTACTTC,CSVRDIGTLNIQYF
NA,NA,TRBV27,TRBJ1-6,TGTGCCAGCAGTGCAGGTTCTAGCAATTCACCCCTCCACTTT,CASSAGSSNSPLHF
NA,NA,TRBV14,TRBJ1-1,TGTGCCAGCAGCCAACTGGCAGGAGGGAACACTGAAGCTTTCTTT,CASSQLAGGNTEAFF
NA,TRBD1,TRBV19,TRBJ1-1,TGTGCCAGTAGTATCGAGGCAGGGGGCGGGAGAGCTGAAGCTTTCTTT,CASSIEAGGGRAEAFF
NA,TRBD1,TRBV5-1,TRBJ2-3,TGCGCCAGCAGCGCGACAGGGGGCCGCACAGATACGCAGTATTTT,CASSATGGRTDTQYF
NA,NA,TRBV28,TRBJ2-1,TGTGCCAGCAGTTTCCGGGGGCCCAACAATGAGCAGTTCTTC,CASSFRGPNNEQFF
NA,TRBD2,TRBV10-3,TRBJ2-3,TGTGCCACCTCAGTAGCGGGAGGCGGCACAGATACGCAGTATTTT,CATSVAGGGTDTQYF
NA,NA,TRBV10-1,TRBJ1-3,TGCGCCAGCAGTGAGCAGGGAATTGGAAACACCATATATTTT,CASSEQGIGNTIYF
NA,NA,TRBV5-4,TRBJ2-5,TGTGCCAGCAGCGTTGGTCTTCAGTACCAAGAGACCCAGTACTTC,CASSVGLQYQETQYF
NA,TRBD2,TRBV9,TRBJ2-3,TGTGCCAGTGGTGGGGCGGGGGAAGATACGCAGTATTTT,CASGGAGEDTQYF
once,TRBD1,TRBV2,TRBJ2-1,TGTGCCAGCAGTGAAGCCGAGGGGGCCTCTCGAAATGAGCAGTTCTTC,CASSEAEGASRNEQFF
NA,TRBD1,TRBV4-2,TRBJ1-2,TGTGCCAGCAGCCCCTCACAGGACAGGGAGGCCTATGGCTACACCTTC,CASSPSQDREAYGYTF
once,TRBD1,TRBV28,TRBJ1-5,TGTGCCAGCAGAACAAGGGGGCTGGGCAATCAGCCCCAGCATTTT,CASRTRGLGNQPQHF
NA,TRBD1,TRBV3-1/TRBV3-2,TRBJ1-3,TGTGCCAGCAGGCTACAGGGGATTGGAAACACCATATATTTT,CASRLQGIGNTIYF
NA,NA,TRBV7-9,TRBJ1-2,TGTGCCAGCACCCCACCCCACGGCTACACCTTC,CASTPPHGYTF
NA,NA,TRBV19,TRBJ1-1,TGTGCCAGTAGTAAACCCCCACAGGAAGTAAACACTGAAGCTTTCTTT,CASSKPPQEVNTEAFF
NA,TRBD1,TRBV19,TRBJ1-5,TGTGCCAGTAGTATGGACAGGTGGAACAATCAGCCCCAGCATTTT,CASSMDRWNNQPQHF
NA,TRBD2,TRBV27,TRBJ2-3,TGTGCCAGCAGCCCCGCGGGAGGGTTGGATACGCAGTATTTT,CASSPAGGLDTQYF
few,TRBD1,TRBV5-6,TRBJ1-2,TGTGCCAGCAGCACGGGACAGTATGGCTACACCTTC,CASSTGQYGYTF
NA,TRBD2,TRBV4-2,TRBJ2-5,TGTGCCAGCAGCCAAGAAGGGGAGGGAGAGACCCAGTACTTC,CASSQEGEGETQYF
NA,TRBD2,TRBV6-1,TRBJ2-3,TGTGCCAGCAGTGAATTCGGCGGGGGGGCCGGAGCAGATACGCAGTATTTT,CASSEFGGGAGADTQYF
once,TRBD1,TRBV28,TRBJ2-1,TGTGCCAGCAGGAGTTGGGGGACAGGGGTGGATGAGCAGTTCTTC,CASRSWGTGVDEQFF
NA,NA,TRBV6-1,TRBJ2-2,TGTGCCAGCAGTGAAGAAAGCGGGTCGGGCCCCGGGGAGCTGTTTTTT,CASSEESGSGPGELFF
NA,NA,TRBV5-6,TRBJ2-1,TGTGCCAGCAGCCCTTATAGGGGCCTGGGCAATGAGCAGTTCTTC,CASSPYRGLGNEQFF
NA,NA,TRBV5-6,TRBJ2-7,TGTGCCAGCAGCCCCGGGGGCTACGAGCAGTACTTC,CASSPGGYEQYF
NA,TRBD1,TRBV10-2,TRBJ2-2,TGCGCCAGCAGCTCCGGGACAGGGGGCTCGGGCGGGGAGCTGTTTTTT,CASSSGTGGSGGELFF
NA,NA,TRBV7-9,TRBJ1-2,TGTGCCAGCAGCCCCCCCCCAGGCCCCGGAGGCTATGGCTACACCTTC,CASSPPPGPGGYGYTF
few,NA,TRBV25-1,TRBJ2-7,TGTGCCAGCAGCCCAACAGGGATCGAGCAGTACTTC,CASSPTGIEQYF
few,NA,TRBV6-2/TRBV6-3,TRBJ2-7,TGTGCCAGCAGCCCCGGGACATTCCGCGAGCAGTACTTC,CASSPGTFREQYF
NA,NA,TRBV2,TRBJ1-5,TGTGCCAGCAGTGCGGGGGGCGCAGGGCAGCCCCAGCATTTT,CASSAGGAGQPQHF